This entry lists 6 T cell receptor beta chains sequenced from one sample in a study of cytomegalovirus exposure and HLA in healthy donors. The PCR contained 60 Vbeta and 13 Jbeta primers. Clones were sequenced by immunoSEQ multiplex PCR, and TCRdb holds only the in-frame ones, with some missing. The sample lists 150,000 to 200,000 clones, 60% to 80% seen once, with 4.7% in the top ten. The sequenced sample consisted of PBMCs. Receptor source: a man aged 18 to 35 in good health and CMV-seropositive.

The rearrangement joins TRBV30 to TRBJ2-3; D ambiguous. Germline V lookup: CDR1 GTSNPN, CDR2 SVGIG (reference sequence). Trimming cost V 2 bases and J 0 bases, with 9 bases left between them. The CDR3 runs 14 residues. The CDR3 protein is CAWSQTLSTDTQYF. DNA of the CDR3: TGTGCCTGGAGTCAGACACTTAGCACAGATACGCAGTATTTT. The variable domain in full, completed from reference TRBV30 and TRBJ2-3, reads SQTIHQWPATLVQPVGSPLSLECTVEGTSNPNLYWYRQAAGRGLQLLFYSVGIGQISSEVPQNLSASRPQDRQFILSSKKLLLSDSGFYLCAWSQTLSTDTQYFGPGTRLTVL.

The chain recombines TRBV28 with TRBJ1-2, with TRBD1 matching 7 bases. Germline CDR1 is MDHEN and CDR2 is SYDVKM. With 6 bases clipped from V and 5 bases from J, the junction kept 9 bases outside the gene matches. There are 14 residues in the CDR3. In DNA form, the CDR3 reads TGTGCCAGCAGCCTGCCCCACAGGGGATATGGCTACACCTTC. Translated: CASSLPHRGYGYTF.

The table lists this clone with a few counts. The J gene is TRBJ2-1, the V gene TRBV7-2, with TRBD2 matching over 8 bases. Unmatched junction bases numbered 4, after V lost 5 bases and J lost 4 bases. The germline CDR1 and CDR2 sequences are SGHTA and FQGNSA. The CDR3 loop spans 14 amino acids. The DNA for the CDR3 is TGTGCCAGCAGCCTCGGGGGGGAGTACAATGAGCAGTTCTTC. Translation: CASSLGGEYNEQFF.

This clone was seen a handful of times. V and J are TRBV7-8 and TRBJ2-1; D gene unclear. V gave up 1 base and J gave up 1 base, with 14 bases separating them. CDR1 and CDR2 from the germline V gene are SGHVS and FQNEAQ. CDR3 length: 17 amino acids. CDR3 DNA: TGTGCCAGCAGCTTAGACCCGGAGCTGAGTTCCTACAATGAGCAGTTCTTC. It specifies CASSLDPELSSYNEQFF. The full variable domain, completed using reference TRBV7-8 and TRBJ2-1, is GAGVSQSPRYKVAKRGQDVALRCDPISGHVSLFWYQQALGQGPEFLTYFQNEAQLDKSGLPSDRFFAERPEGSVSTLKIQRTQQEDSAVYLCASSLDPELSSYNEQFFGPGTRLTVL.

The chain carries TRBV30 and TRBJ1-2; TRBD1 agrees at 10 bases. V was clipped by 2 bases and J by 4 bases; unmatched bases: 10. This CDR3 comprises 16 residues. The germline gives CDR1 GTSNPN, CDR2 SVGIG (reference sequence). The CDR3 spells CAWSLGQGNLGYGYTF. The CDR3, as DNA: TGTGCCTGGAGTTTGGGACAGGGGAATTTGGGCTATGGCTACACCTTC.

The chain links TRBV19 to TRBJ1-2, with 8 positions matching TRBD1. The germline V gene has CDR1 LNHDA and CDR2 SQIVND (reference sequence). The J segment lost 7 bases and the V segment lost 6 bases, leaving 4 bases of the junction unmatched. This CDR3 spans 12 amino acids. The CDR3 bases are TGTGCCAGTAGGACAGGGGAAGGTGGCTACACCTTC. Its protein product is CASRTGEGGYTF.